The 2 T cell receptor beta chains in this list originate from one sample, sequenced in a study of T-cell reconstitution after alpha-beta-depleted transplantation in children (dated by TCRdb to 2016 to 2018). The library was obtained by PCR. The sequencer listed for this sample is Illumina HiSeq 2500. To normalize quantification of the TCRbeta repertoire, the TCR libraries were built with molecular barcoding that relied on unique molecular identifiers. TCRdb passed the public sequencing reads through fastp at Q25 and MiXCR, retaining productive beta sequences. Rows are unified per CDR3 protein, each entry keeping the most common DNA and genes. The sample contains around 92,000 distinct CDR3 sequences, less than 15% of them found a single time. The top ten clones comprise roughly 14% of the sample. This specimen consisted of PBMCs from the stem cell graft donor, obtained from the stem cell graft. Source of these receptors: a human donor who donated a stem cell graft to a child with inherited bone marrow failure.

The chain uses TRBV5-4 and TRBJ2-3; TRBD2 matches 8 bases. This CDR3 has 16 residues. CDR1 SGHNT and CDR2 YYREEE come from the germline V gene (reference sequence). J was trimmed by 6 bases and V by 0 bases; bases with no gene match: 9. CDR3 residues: CASSLGGLAGSDTQYF. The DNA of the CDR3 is TGTGCCAGCAGCTTGGGGGGGTTAGCGGGGTCGGATACGCAGTATTTT.

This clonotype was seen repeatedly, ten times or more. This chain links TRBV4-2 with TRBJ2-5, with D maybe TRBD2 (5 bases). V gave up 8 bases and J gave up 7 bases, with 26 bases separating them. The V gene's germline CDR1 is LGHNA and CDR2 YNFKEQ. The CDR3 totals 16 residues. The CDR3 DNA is TGTGCCAGCGGTTCGTCGGGGTTCGGACTTCCTGGGACCCAGTACTTC. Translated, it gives CASGSSGFGLPGTQYF.